This TCR beta chain stems from a study of blood T cell repertoires in COVID-19. Germline V gives CDR1 LNHNV, CDR2 YYDKDF (reference sequence). CDR3 length equals 18 residues. The V end was cut by 1 base, the J end by 5 bases, with 21 bases between. Sequenced by immunoSEQ multiplex PCR; TCRdb stores in-frame clones only, minus some. The sample has some 180,000 clones; roughly 81% are singletons. J is TRBJ2-1 and V is TRBV15; the D gene is possibly TRBD2 (6 bases). The sample taken for sequencing was peripheral blood. The TCR was taken from a woman between 35 and 50 years old with COVID-19, enrolled during active disease. In DNA, the CDR3 is TGTGCCACCAGCAGAGCCCAGGAGGGGTTTGTGGGAAACAATGAGCAGTTCTTC. It yields the protein CATSRAQEGFVGNNEQFF.